This TCR beta chain derives from a study of PD-1 blockade in classical Hodgkin lymphoma. CDR3 length equals 13 residues. The ends were cut back, 3 bases at V and 0 bases at J, with 3 bases in the middle. Germline V gene lookup returns CDR1 LNHDA and CDR2 SQIVND (reference sequence). Every patient relapsed after autologous stem cell transplantation, and brentuximab vedotin exposure varied. Here immunoSEQ multiplex PCR was the method, and the copy in TCRdb shows in-frame clones only, minus some. Here the sample spans about 98,000 clones, just under 95% being singletons. The TCR sequence derives from a human donor with classical Hodgkin lymphoma. Sample: peripheral blood mononuclear cells (PBMCs), taken at baseline. The rearrangement joins TRBV19 to TRBJ2-1; D not certain. The CDR3 nucleotides are TGTGCCAGTAGTATTGACTCCTACAATGAGCAGTTCTTC. Its protein product is CASSIDSYNEQFF. The full variable domain, in which reference TRBV19 and TRBJ2-1 provide the parts outside the CDR3, is DGGITQSPKYLFRKEGQNVTLSCEQNLNHDAMYWYRQDPGQGLRLIYYSQIVNDFQKGDIAEGYSVSREKKESFPLTVTSAQKNPTAFYLCASSIDSYNEQFFGPGTRLTVL.